The 6 T cell receptor beta chains below were found in one sample sequenced in a study of blood T cell repertoires in COVID-19. The method was immunoSEQ multiplex PCR; TCRdb's version includes in-frame clones alone and lacks a portion of them. The sample holds 44,000 or so clones, just under 70% seen once. Sequenced material: peripheral blood. The source is a man at least 80 years old with acute or convalescent COVID-19.

This sequence joins TRBV5-1 and TRBJ2-1; 10 bases are shared with TRBD1. V lost 4 bases, J lost 6 bases, and 10 bases stayed unmatched. Germline assignment: CDR1 SGHRS and CDR2 YFSETQ. The CDR3 contains 16 residues. The CDR3 sequence: CASSIAPGQGINEQFF. Written as DNA, the CDR3 is TGCGCCAGCAGCATAGCACCGGGACAGGGGATCAATGAGCAGTTCTTC.

The rearrangement joins TRBV7-2 to TRBJ2-5; 7 bases fit TRBD2. Per germline, CDR1 SGHTA and CDR2 FQGNSA. With V trimmed by 3 bases and J by 2 bases, 6 bases remained unmatched. This CDR3 region has 15 residues. The CDR3 nucleotides read TGTGCCAGCAGCTTCTCTAGCGGAGCACAAGAGACCCAGTACTTC. The encoded protein is CASSFSSGAQETQYF.

The rearrangement uses TRBV3-1 (or the pseudogene TRBV3-2) and TRBJ1-1; TRBD1 is a possible D gene (5 bases). Germline CDR1 reads LGHDT; CDR2 reads YNNKEL (reference sequence). The V gene lost 0 bases and the J gene lost 11 bases, with 16 bases spanning the gap. This CDR3 comprises 14 residues. CDR3 sequence (DNA): TGTGCCAGCAGCCAAGACGGGGGGTATAGTCCTGCTTTCTTT. Translation gives CASSQDGGYSPAFF.

The chain uses TRBV11-3 and TRBJ2-3, with TRBD2 matching 13 bases. The germline V gene encodes CDR1 SGHNT and CDR2 YENEEA. The CDR3 consists of 17 residues. Trimming removed 5 bases from V and 8 bases from J; junction bases left unmatched: 13. As DNA, the CDR3 is TGTGCCAGCAGCCCACGGACTAGCGGGGGCCGGAGCGTTACGCAGTATTTT. Translation: CASSPRTSGGRSVTQYF.

V is TRBV6-5 and J is TRBJ2-1; the match to TRBD1 covers 8 bases. This CDR3 has 16 amino acids. The germline CDR1 and CDR2 sequences are MNHEY and SVGAGI. V trimming: 4 bases; J trimming: 7 bases; junction bases outside the gene matches: 12. The CDR3 bases are TGTGCCAGCAGTTCCGAGACAGGGGTAAGGTCGAATGAGCAGTTCTTC. It codes for CASSSETGVRSNEQFF.

The chain couples TRBV27 to TRBJ2-4; D is unresolved. Germline CDR1 MNHEY, CDR2 SMNVEV (reference sequence). V was clipped by 3 bases and J by 2 bases, with 8 bases between them. CDR3 length: 14 residues. The chain's CDR3 is CASSFLGSKNIQYF. Here the CDR3 DNA reads TGTGCCAGCAGTTTTCTCGGTTCCAAAAACATTCAGTACTTC.